A single count supports the clone carrying this T cell receptor (beta chain). This sample stems from a study of blood T cell repertoires in COVID-19. Overall study: T cells, B-cell-depleted T cells, or PBMCs supplied cDNA or gDNA.

As processed by the authors: Reference gene primer amplification yielded estimated nucleated cell counts. Libraries were prepared by immunoSEQ multiplex PCR; TCRdb keeps only in-frame clonotypes and omits some of them. V, J and clone size were drawn from that table, and D and trimming were deduced from the DNA. The sample contains more than 200,000 clones, roughly 89% of which appear only once. The CDR3 consists of 14 residues. Trimming cost V 7 bases and J 0 bases, with 12 bases left between them. Germline V CDR1 and CDR2: KGHDR, SFDVKD. The material sequenced was PBMCs or T cells enriched from blood (not recorded which). The rearrangement links TRBV24-1 to TRBJ2-7; TRBD2 might be the D (5 bases). This receptor was taken from a woman in her twenties or thirties with acute COVID-19. The CDR3 sequence: CATSTRANSYEQYF. The CDR3 bases are TGTGCCACCAGCACTAGGGCTAACTCCTACGAGCAGTACTTC.